This TCR beta chain was identified during a study of CXCR3-negative and CXCR3-positive naive CD8 T cells. Study-level points and caveats: TRB CDR3 properties indicated TCR strength, while surface CD5 was similar across naive subsets.

In the case of this clonotype: Its antigen remains unknown.

Libraries were UMI-labeled 5' RACE TRB cDNA. From its re-call of the 5' RACE reads, TCRdb lists each CDR3 protein once, without DNA. The sample spans 69,000 or so distinct CDR3 sequences; the ten largest clones claim approximately 1.5%. The CDR3 spans 14 residues. Germline V CDR1 and CDR2: SEHNR, FQNEAQ (reference sequence). A CD45RO-CCR7+CD27+CD95- profile was what naive CD8+ T cells displayed. The chain has TRBV7-9 and TRBJ2-1; TCRdb's D gene call, TRBD1, goes unchecked for lack of DNA. The sample consisted of naive CXCR3- CD8+ T cells from blood. The subset here: CD45RO-CCR7+CD27+CD95- naive CD8+ T cells lacking CXCR3 (TNR3-). The TCR comes from a human donor in good health. Some clones in this sample may be carry-over from other donors' samples. CDR3 residues: CASSLGRTYNEQFF.